These T cell receptor beta chains were read from a single sample in a study of T-cell reconstitution after alpha-beta-depleted transplantation in children. TCRdb re-called the PCR reads with MiXCR, one entry per CDR3 protein. The table lists hundreds of thousands of distinct CDR3 sequences, about an eighth of them singletons. This sample comprised PBMCs, mostly from graft donor cells, obtained 360 days after TCRalphabeta/CD19-depleted stem cell transplant. These receptors all come from a male patient between 5 and 17 years old who had a stem cell transplant for acute myeloid leukemia, so the T cells may come from the graft donor. The CDR3 runs from the conserved cysteine through the conserved F or W. Fields, in order: J gene, CDR3 length, V gene, CDR3 protein.

>TRBJ2-1|15|TRBV6-1
CASSEGASGMDEQFF
>TRBJ2-1|14|TRBV20-1
CSLGAGGFYNQQFF
>TRBJ2-1|15|TRBV15
CATSRAGAKVHEQFF
>TRBJ2-2|20|TRBV11-2
CASSRNSGPLTLGETGELFF
>TRBJ2-7|16|TRBV12-3/TRBV12-4
CASSPRDRGFSYEQYF
>TRBJ2-3|16|TRBV9
CASSDLAGGYTDTQYF
>TRBJ2-1|17|TRBV19
CASSILTPGLAANEQFF
>TRBJ2-1|14|TRBV20-1
CSARKTSGYNEQFF
>TRBJ2-4|16|TRBV28
CASSFNRGPAKNIQYF
>TRBJ2-1|14|TRBV20-1
CSARISRLINEQFF
>TRBJ2-1|12|TRBV29-1
CSVNRGRNEQFF
>TRBJ2-1|11|TRBV18
CASSIGDEQFF
>TRBJ2-1|15|TRBV24-1
CATSQPGQLYNEQFF
>TRBJ2-7|14|TRBV7-2
CASSLERATYEQYF
>TRBJ2-1|14|TRBV28
CASSPSGIWNEQFF
>TRBJ2-7|14|TRBV12-3/TRBV12-4
CASSLTESSYEQYF
>TRBJ2-5|17|TRBV18
CASSPRVLAGARETQYF
>TRBJ2-2|12|TRBV12-3/TRBV12-4
CASSLRGVELFF
>TRBJ2-3|17|TRBV4-2
CASSRNSGGGSEDTQYF
>TRBJ2-1|16|TRBV7-9
CASSLLAFGSPAKKFF
>TRBJ1-2|13|TRBV12-3/TRBV12-4
CASSPGPPYGYTF
>TRBJ2-5|15|TRBV7-2
CASSRTSGSKETQYF
>TRBJ2-5|15|TRBV20-1
CSAIGTSGNQETQYF